The next 7 T cell receptor beta chains were all read from a single sample in a study of blood T cell repertoires in COVID-19. TCRdb's table, derived via immunoSEQ multiplex PCR, lists solely in-frame clones and lacks some. This table holds over 140,000 clones, over 60% found once. Sequences were obtained from PBMCs or T cells enriched from blood (not recorded which). The origin of the receptors is a woman aged 50 to 60 who had recovered from COVID-19.

V is TRBV28 and J is TRBJ1-1; D may be TRBD1 (5 bases). The V and J ends lost 5 bases and 3 bases respectively, with 16 bases between them. Germline loops: CDR1 MDHEN, CDR2 SYDVKM. The CDR3 runs to 15 residues. In DNA, the CDR3 is TGTGCCAGCAGTCCACCCCAGGGTGGGCACACTGAAGCTTTCTTT. This translates into CASSPPQGGHTEAFF. The full variable domain, rest sourced from reference TRBV28 and TRBJ1-1, is DVKVTQSSRYLVKRTGEKVFLECVQDMDHENMFWYRQDPGLGLRLIYFSYDVKMKEKGDIPEGYSVSREKKERFSLILESASTNQTSMYLCASSPPQGGHTEAFFGQGTRLTVV.

The chain links TRBV9 to TRBJ1-1, with D tentatively TRBD1 (6 bases). The CDR3 extends over 13 amino acids. Germline CDR1 reads SGDLS; CDR2 reads YYNGEE. Trimming pared 4 bases from V and 8 bases from J, leaving 15 bases between. CDR3 nucleotides: TGTGCCAGCAGCCCGTCTCAGGGGACCGAAGCTTTCTTT. Protein product: CASSPSQGTEAFF.

This clone was seen a few times. This rearrangement joins TRBV7-3 to TRBJ2-1, with 11 bases fitting TRBD2. J was trimmed by 6 bases and V by 5 bases; bases with no gene match: 9. Germline CDR1 reads SGHTA; CDR2 reads FQGTGA. The CDR3 contains 16 residues. The CDR3 coding sequence is TGTGCCAGCAGCGACAAGGGGACTAGCGGACGCAATGAGCAGTTCTTC. Protein: CASSDKGTSGRNEQFF.

This clone turned up a few times. DNA for the CDR3: TGTGCCAGCAGCACGACCGGGAGAATGAACACTGAAGCTTTCTTT. It translates to CASSTTGRMNTEAFF. The chain combines TRBV11-1 with TRBJ1-1; the D is unclear. The CDR3 is 15 residues long. Looked up from germline, CDR1 is SGHAT and CDR2 is FQDESV (reference sequence). V shed 5 bases and J shed 0 bases, with 13 bases lying between them.

The chain links TRBV19 to TRBJ1-1; D might be TRBD1 (6 bases). CDR1 LNHDA and CDR2 SQIVND come from the germline V gene (reference sequence). The CDR3 loop spans 15 amino acids. V was clipped by 3 bases and J by 1 base, with 12 bases between them. The chain's CDR3 is CASSITDRRNTEAFF. The DNA for the CDR3 is TGTGCCAGTAGTATCACAGACAGGAGGAACACTGAAGCTTTCTTT. Together with reference TRBV19 and TRBJ1-1, the CDR3 gives the full variable domain: DGGITQSPKYLFRKEGQNVTLSCEQNLNHDAMYWYRQDPGQGLRLIYYSQIVNDFQKGDIAEGYSVSREKKESFPLTVTSAQKNPTAFYLCASSITDRRNTEAFFGQGTRLTVV.

The J gene is TRBJ2-7, the V gene TRBV27; 9 nucleotides match TRBD1. The CDR3 runs 14 residues. With V trimmed by 8 bases and J by 5 bases, 10 bases remained unmatched. Per the germline V gene, CDR1 is MNHEY and CDR2 is SMNVEV (reference sequence). In DNA, the CDR3 is TGTGCCAGCCACACCGGGACAGGGTTCAACGAGCAGTACTTC. Translating it yields CASHTGTGFNEQYF.

V and J are TRBV14 and TRBJ2-7; 13 positions agree with TRBD2. Per germline, CDR1 SGHDN and CDR2 FVKESK. The CDR3 has 13 residues. V trimming: 10 bases; J trimming: 7 bases; junction bases outside the gene matches: 7. The CDR3 sequence: CATRLAGGREQYF. The CDR3 DNA follows: TGTGCCACAAGACTAGCGGGAGGCCGGGAGCAGTACTTC.